These 10 T cell receptor beta chains came from one sample sequenced in a study of blood T cell repertoires in COVID-19. Profiling relied on immunoSEQ multiplex PCR, and the TCRdb table lists in-frame clones only, not all of them. The sample includes 250,000 to 350,000 clones, 80% to 90% of them seen just once. Sample: PBMCs or T cells enriched from blood (not recorded which). The receptor source for this set is a woman in her twenties or thirties who had recovered from COVID-19.

The rearrangement links TRBV7-3 to TRBJ2-3, with D maybe TRBD2 (6 bases). This CDR3 is built from 14 residues. Trimming removed 2 bases at V and 2 bases at J, with 8 bases between. CDR1 SGHTA and CDR2 FQGTGA come from the germline V gene. The CDR3 reads CASSLGGPTDTQYF. CDR3 nucleotides: TGTGCCAGCAGCTTAGGAGGGCCCACAGATACGCAGTATTTT.

The chain joins TRBV19 to TRBJ1-5; 8 nucleotides line up with TRBD1. After removal of 8 bases from V and 7 bases from J, the junction contained 10 bases not matched to a gene. Germline CDR1 LNHDA, CDR2 SQIVND (reference sequence). The CDR3 sequence is 14 residues long. CDR3 DNA: TGTGCCAGTGGCCGGAGACAGGGGAACCAGCCCCAGCATTTT. As protein: CASGRRQGNQPQHF.

The genes are TRBV30 and TRBJ1-3; no definite D call. This CDR3 is 14 amino acids long. The V end was cut by 4 bases, the J end by 0 bases, with 10 bases between. CDR1 and CDR2 from the germline V gene are GTSNPN and SVGIG (reference sequence). CDR3: CAWTGSDSGNTIYF. In DNA, the CDR3 is TGTGCCTGGACGGGAAGCGACTCTGGAAACACCATATATTTT.

V usage is TRBV7-8 and J usage is TRBJ1-2; perhaps TRBD1 as D (6 bases). The CDR3 sequence is 15 residues long. Germline V gene data show CDR1 as SGHVS and CDR2 as FQNEAQ. V lost 7 bases and J 2 bases, leaving 17 bases between the germline ends. The CDR3 is CASKKGVQGNYGYTF. The CDR3 bases are TGTGCCAGCAAGAAGGGGGTCCAGGGCAACTATGGCTACACCTTC.

This clone came up a few times. The chain couples TRBV5-4 to TRBJ1-2; 7 bases map to TRBD1. V lost 0 bases and J lost 2; bases outside the gene matches: 4. The germline gives CDR1 SGHNT, CDR2 YYREEE (reference sequence). The CDR3 length is 15 residues. CDR3: CASSLDRGPNYGYTF. The CDR3 DNA reads TGTGCCAGCAGCTTGGACAGGGGTCCCAACTATGGCTACACCTTC.

This clone has only a few counts. This chain links TRBV6-5 with TRBJ2-7, with a weak D call TRBD2 (5 bases). Germline values: CDR1 MNHEY, CDR2 SVGAGI. The CDR3 loop spans 15 amino acids. The V and J ends lost 0 bases and 5 bases respectively, with 14 bases between them. This chain's CDR3 is CASSYSLLRGNEQYF. CDR3 sequence (DNA): TGTGCCAGCAGTTACTCCCTACTTAGAGGGAACGAGCAGTACTTC.

The chain links TRBV10-1 to TRBJ2-7; 7 bases are shared with TRBD1. The V gene end was trimmed by 6 bases and the J gene end by 5 bases; junction bases not matched to a gene: 1. Germline V lookup: CDR1 WNHNN, CDR2 SYGVQD (reference sequence). This CDR3 is built from 11 residues. The CDR3 DNA is TGCGCCAGCAGCGACAGGGACGAGCAGTACTTC. Protein product: CASSDRDEQYF.

The chain recombines TRBV28 with TRBJ2-2, with TRBD2 matching 7 bases. J gave up 4 bases and V 6 bases, and 11 bases lay outside the gene matches. This CDR3 has 16 amino acids. Germline V gene data show CDR1 as MDHEN and CDR2 as SYDVKM. Written as DNA, the CDR3 is TGTGCCAGCAGATACCCCAGGGAGGGCGGCACCGGGGAGCTGTTTTTT. This codes for CASRYPREGGTGELFF.

The chain has TRBV5-4 and TRBJ2-1; 8 bases are shared with TRBD2. Germline V lookup: CDR1 SGHNT, CDR2 YYREEE (reference sequence). The J segment lost 4 bases and the V segment lost 4 bases, leaving 13 bases of the junction unmatched. There are 17 residues in the CDR3. CDR3 in amino acids: CASSQGPGGPEYNEQFF. In nucleotides, the CDR3 is TGTGCCAGCAGCCAGGGACCGGGGGGGCCGGAGTACAATGAGCAGTTCTTC. Full variable domain (remainder filled in from reference TRBV5-4 and TRBJ2-1): ETGVTQSPTHLIKTRGQQVTLRCSSQSGHNTVSWYQQALGQGPQFIFQYYREEENGRGNFPPRFSGLQFPNYSSELNVNALELDDSALYLCASSQGPGGPEYNEQFFGPGTRLTVL.

The chain is built from TRBV7-9 and TRBJ2-7; D possibly corresponds to TRBD1 (6 bases). CDR1 SEHNR and CDR2 FQNEAQ come from the germline V gene (reference sequence). The CDR3 is 15 residues long. The V and J ends lost 5 bases and 0 bases respectively, with 14 bases between them. This CDR3 is CASSPALDSSYEQYF. In DNA, the CDR3 is TGTGCCAGCAGCCCCGCGCTGGACAGCTCCTACGAGCAGTACTTC.